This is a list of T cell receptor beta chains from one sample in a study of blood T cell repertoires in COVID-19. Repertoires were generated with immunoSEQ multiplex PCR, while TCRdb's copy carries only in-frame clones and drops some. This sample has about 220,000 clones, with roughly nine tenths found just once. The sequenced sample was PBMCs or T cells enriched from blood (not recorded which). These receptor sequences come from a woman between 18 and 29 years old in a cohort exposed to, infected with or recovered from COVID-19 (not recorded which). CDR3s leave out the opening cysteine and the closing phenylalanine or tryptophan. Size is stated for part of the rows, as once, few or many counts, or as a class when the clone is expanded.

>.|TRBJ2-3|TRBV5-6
ASSLSLAGGQRDTQY
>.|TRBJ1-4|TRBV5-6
ASSLAGDTPGEKLF
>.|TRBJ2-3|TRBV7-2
ASSLSQRGGRGTQY
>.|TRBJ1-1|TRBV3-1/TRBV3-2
ASDREGTEAF
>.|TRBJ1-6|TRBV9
ASSAMTGDYNSPLH
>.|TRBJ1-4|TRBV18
ASSPSEGAIATNEKLF
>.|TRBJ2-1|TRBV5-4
ASSSPSYNEQF
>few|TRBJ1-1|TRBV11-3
ASSQSGQGNTEAF
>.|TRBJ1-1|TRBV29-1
SVVSGPMNTEAF
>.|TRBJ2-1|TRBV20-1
SASGPGLAFSYNEQF
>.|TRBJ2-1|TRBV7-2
ASSLQGSYNEQF
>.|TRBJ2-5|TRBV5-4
ASSTGTVQETQY
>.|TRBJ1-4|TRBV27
ASSLIDTPNEKLF
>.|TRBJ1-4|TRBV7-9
ASSQKGEKLF
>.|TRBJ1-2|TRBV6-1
ASSEIGEPTNYGYT
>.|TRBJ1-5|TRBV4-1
ASSQDIGGGQPQH
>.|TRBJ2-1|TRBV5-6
ASSGSGNNEQF
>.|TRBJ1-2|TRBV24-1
ATSPRSSGYGYT
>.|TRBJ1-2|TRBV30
AWSGRRSNYGYT
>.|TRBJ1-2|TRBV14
ASSQEFQNGYT